Following are 3 T cell receptor beta chains from one sample sequenced in a study of cytomegalovirus exposure and HLA in healthy donors. PCR used 60 Vbeta primers and 13 Jbeta primers. This table comes from immunoSEQ multiplex PCR, and its TCRdb copy is limited to in-frame clones, with some not included. This table has approximately 180,000 clones, more than 75% appearing once. The specimen sequenced was PBMCs. These TCRs come from a woman aged 18-29 years in good health and CMV-seronegative.

V is TRBV7-9 and J is TRBJ2-7, with 9 bases that match TRBD1. This CDR3 contains 14 residues. Losses at the gene ends were 4 bases for V and 6 bases for J; bases not matched to a gene: 7. CDR1 is SEHNR, CDR2 FQNEAQ, per germline (reference sequence). The CDR3 DNA reads TGTGCCAGCAGCTCCTCGGGACAGGGTTTCGAGCAGTACTTC. Its protein is CASSSSGQGFEQYF.

V usage is TRBV6-4 and J usage is TRBJ1-1; perhaps TRBD1 as D (6 bases). The CDR3 spans 17 residues. V was trimmed by 1 base and J by 0 bases, leaving 15 bases between them. Germline V gene sequence: CDR1 MRHNA, CDR2 SNTAGT. This chain's CDR3 is CASSDYGGAGMNTEAFF. CDR3 bases: TGTGCCAGCAGTGACTACGGGGGGGCGGGGATGAACACTGAAGCTTTCTTT.

The rearrangement uses TRBV21-1 and TRBJ1-1. TRBV21-1 is tagged as a pseudogene. The CDR3 consists of 15 residues. DNA of the CDR3: TGTGCCAGCAGCATCATCCCCGGGTGGGACACTGAAGCTTTCTTT. As protein: CASSIIPGWDTEAFF.